Below are 8 T cell receptor beta chains sequenced from a single sample in a study of shared clonotypes between healthy human individuals. TCRdb's table, derived via immunoSEQ multiplex PCR, lists solely in-frame clones and lacks some. The sample lists a few million clones; roughly nine tenths were seen once. The source material was naive CD4+ T cells sorted from blood. Noted subset: CD45RA+ positively selected. Source of these receptors: a man aged 18 to 30 in good health.

In its sample, this clone was seen once. The genes are TRBV5-1 and TRBJ1-4, with D uncertain. V was clipped by 9 bases and J by 4 bases, with 13 bases between them. This CDR3 is 13 amino acids long. The germline CDR1 and CDR2 sequences are SGHRS and YFSETQ. CDR3 amino acids: CANPDGNNEKLFF. The DNA for the CDR3 is TGCGCCAATCCCGATGGGAATAATGAAAAACTGTTTTTT.

The chain has TRBV4-1 and TRBJ2-2; the match to TRBD1 covers 9 bases. V lost 1 base to trimming and J lost 5 bases; unmatched junction nucleotides: 8. This CDR3 spans 17 amino acids. CDR1 MGHRA and CDR2 YSYEKL come from the germline V gene. CDR3 coding DNA: TGCGCCAGCAGCCAAGCCCCCGGGACAGGGAGGACCGGGGAGCTGTTTTTT. This gives the protein CASSQAPGTGRTGELFF.

The J gene is TRBJ1-1, the V gene TRBV6-5; 10 nucleotides match TRBD1. The CDR3 runs to 15 residues. The germline CDR1 and CDR2 sequences are MNHEY and SVGAGI. Trimming removed 4 bases from V and 5 bases from J; junction bases left unmatched: 7. CDR3 sequence: CASSWDRGSGTEAFF. The CDR3 DNA follows: TGTGCCAGCAGTTGGGACAGGGGATCAGGGACTGAAGCTTTCTTT.

The chain couples TRBV6-1 to TRBJ2-1; D unclear. CDR1 MNHNS and CDR2 SASEGT come from the germline V gene. CDR3 size: 10 residues. The V gene lost 5 bases and the J gene lost 5 bases, with 1 base spanning the gap. CDR3 sequence reads: CASSNNEQFF. DNA for the CDR3: TGTGCCAGCAGTAACAATGAGCAGTTCTTC.

The gene calls are TRBV5-4 and TRBJ1-6, with 9 bases matching TRBD1. V gave up 4 bases and J gave up 0 bases; unmatched junction bases: 5. In germline, CDR1 is SGHNT, CDR2 YYREEE (reference sequence). The CDR3 contains 17 residues. Written as DNA, the CDR3 is TGTGCCAGCAGCGTGGGACAGGGTAGCTCCTATAATTCACCCCTCCACTTT. Translated: CASSVGQGSSYNSPLHF.

The CDR3 spells CASSSPRETGVQETQYF. The CDR3 nucleotides read TGTGCCAGCAGCTCACCCCGGGAGACAGGGGTTCAAGAGACCCAGTACTTC. The chain recombines TRBV11-1 with TRBJ2-5, with 8 bases identical to TRBD1. Looked up from germline, CDR1 is SGHAT and CDR2 is FQDESV (reference sequence). The CDR3 consists of 17 residues. V was pared by 4 bases and J by 2 bases, with 12 bases of the junction left unmatched. The entire variable domain, with the rest obtained from reference TRBV11-1 and TRBJ2-5, is as follows: EAEVAQSPRYKITEKSQAVAFWCDPISGHATLYWYRQILGQGPELLVQFQDESVVDDSQLPKDRFSAERLKGVDSTLKIQPAELGDSAMYLCASSSPRETGVQETQYFGPGTRLLVL.

The V gene is TRBV11-2, the J gene TRBJ1-2, with 8 bases lining up with TRBD1. From germline, CDR1 is SGHAT and CDR2 FQNNGV. Germline trimming cut 1 base from V and 6 bases from J; bases unmatched to any gene: 10. This CDR3 is built from 16 residues. CDR3 protein: CASSLVGQGAKDGYTF. The CDR3 DNA reads TGTGCCAGCAGCTTAGTAGGTCAGGGGGCGAAGGATGGCTACACCTTC.

This clone was counted once. This chain links TRBV4-3 with TRBJ2-5; D uncertain. The J call is uncertain, as TRBJ2-7 better fits the DNA end. The CDR3 runs 15 residues. From germline, CDR1 is LGHNA and CDR2 YSLEER. The CDR3 reads CASSQGTLTTSEQYF. CDR3 nucleotide sequence: TGCGCCAGCAGCCAGGGTACTCTAACTACGTCCGAGCAGTACTTC.